Given below is one T cell receptor beta chain in context. Its antigen is not identified. PCR amplification relied on 60 Vbeta primers (plus 13 Jbeta primers). This table comes from immunoSEQ multiplex PCR, and its TCRdb copy is limited to in-frame clones, with some not included. The repertoire holds approximately 250,000 clones, with approximately 81% as singletons. The CDR3 loop spans 14 amino acids. V was clipped by 3 bases and J by 7 bases; unmatched bases: 0. The germline CDR1 and CDR2 sequences are KGHSH and LQKENI. The data were taken from a study of cytomegalovirus exposure and HLA in healthy donors. Study observations and caveats: TCR beta sequences reportedly predicted most subjects' HLA-A and HLA-B alleles accurately.

Specimen: PBMCs. This clonotype originated in a girl aged 2 to 10 in good health and CMV-seronegative. This chain connects TRBV18 to TRBJ1-6; 10 nucleotides align to TRBD1. The chain's CDR3 is CASSPDRGNSPLHF. The CDR3 coding sequence is TGTGCCAGCTCACCGGACAGGGGGAATTCACCCCTCCACTTT.